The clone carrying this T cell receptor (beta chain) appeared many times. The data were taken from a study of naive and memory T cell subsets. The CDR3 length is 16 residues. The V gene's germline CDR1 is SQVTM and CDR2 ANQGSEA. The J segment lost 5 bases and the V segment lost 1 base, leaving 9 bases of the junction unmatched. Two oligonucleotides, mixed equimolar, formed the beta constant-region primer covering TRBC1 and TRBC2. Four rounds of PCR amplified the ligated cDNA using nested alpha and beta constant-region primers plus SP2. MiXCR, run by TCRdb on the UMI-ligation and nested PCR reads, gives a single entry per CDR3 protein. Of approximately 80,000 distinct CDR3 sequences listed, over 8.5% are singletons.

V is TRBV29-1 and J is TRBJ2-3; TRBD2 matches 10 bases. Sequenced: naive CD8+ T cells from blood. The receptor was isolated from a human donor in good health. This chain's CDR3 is CSVEGASGSVIDTQYF. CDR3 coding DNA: TGCAGCGTTGAAGGAGCTAGCGGGAGTGTGATAGATACGCAGTATTTT.